This T cell receptor (beta chain) comes out of a study of CD8 T cells in ankylosing spondylitis. This clonotype was seen more than once but under ten times. No antigen is known for it. Study-wide results and limits: A TCR beta motif of seven or eight highly homologous variants appeared characteristic of ankylosing spondylitis blood.

TCRdb reanalysed the 5' RACE reads using MiXCR and keeps one entry per CDR3 protein. The repertoire holds a few hundred thousand distinct CDR3 sequences, over 8.5% seen once, with less than 7.5% in the top ten. Germline CDR1 DFQATT, CDR2 SNEGSKA (reference sequence). The CDR3 totals 14 residues. The V end was cut by 4 bases, the J end by 0 bases, with 12 bases between. This TCR was sampled from a male donor with ankylosing spondylitis or in good health (not recorded which). Sequenced sample: blood, either unsorted or a sorted T cell fraction (not recorded which). The V and J genes are TRBV20-1 and TRBJ1-2; TRBD1 is a possible D gene (6 bases). The CDR3: CSAINREANYGYTF. DNA for the CDR3: TGCAGTGCTATAAACAGGGAAGCTAACTATGGCTACACCTTC.